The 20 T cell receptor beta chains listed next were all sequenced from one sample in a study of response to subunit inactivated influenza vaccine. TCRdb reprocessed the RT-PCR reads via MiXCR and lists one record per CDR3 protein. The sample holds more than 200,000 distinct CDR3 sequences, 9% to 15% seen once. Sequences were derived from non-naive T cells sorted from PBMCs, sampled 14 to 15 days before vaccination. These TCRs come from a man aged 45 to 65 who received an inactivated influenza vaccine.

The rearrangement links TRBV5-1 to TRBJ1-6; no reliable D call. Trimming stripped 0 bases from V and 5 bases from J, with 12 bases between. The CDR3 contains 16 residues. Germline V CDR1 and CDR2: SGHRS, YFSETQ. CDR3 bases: TGCGCCAGCAGCTTGGCTCCCAGCCAAGATAATTCACCCCTCCACTTT. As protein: CASSLAPSQDNSPLHF.

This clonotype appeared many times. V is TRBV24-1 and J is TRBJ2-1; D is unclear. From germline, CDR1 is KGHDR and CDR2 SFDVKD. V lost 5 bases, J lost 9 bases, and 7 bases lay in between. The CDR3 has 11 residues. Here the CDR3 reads CATSVRSEQFF. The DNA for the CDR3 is TGTGCCACCAGTGTGCGGAGTGAGCAGTTCTTC.

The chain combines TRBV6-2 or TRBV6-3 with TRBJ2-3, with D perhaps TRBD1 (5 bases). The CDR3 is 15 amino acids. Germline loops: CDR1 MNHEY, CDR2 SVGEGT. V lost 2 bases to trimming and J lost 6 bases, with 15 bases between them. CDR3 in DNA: TGTGCCAGCAGTTACACAGGACGACCCCAGGATACGCAGTATTTT. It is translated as CASSYTGRPQDTQYF.

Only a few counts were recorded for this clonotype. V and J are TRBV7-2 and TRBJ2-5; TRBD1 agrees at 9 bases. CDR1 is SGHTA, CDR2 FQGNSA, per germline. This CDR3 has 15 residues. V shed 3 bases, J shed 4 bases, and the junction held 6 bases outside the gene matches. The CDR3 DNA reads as TGTGCCAGCAGCTTCTGGACAGGGGTGGGAGAGACCCAGTACTTC. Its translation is CASSFWTGVGETQYF.

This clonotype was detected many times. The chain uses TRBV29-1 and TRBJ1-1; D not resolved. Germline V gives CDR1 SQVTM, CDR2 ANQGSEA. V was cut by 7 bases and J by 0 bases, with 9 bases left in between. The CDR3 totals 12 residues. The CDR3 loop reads CSGGPLNTEAFF. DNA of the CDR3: TGCAGCGGGGGTCCATTGAACACTGAAGCTTTCTTT.

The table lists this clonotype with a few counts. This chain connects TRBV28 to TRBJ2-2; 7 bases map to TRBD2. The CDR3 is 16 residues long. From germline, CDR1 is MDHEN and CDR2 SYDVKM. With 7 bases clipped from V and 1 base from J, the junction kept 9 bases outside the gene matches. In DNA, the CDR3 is TGTGCCAGCACTCCTGGACTAGGCGAGAACACCGGGGAGCTGTTTTTT. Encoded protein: CASTPGLGENTGELFF.

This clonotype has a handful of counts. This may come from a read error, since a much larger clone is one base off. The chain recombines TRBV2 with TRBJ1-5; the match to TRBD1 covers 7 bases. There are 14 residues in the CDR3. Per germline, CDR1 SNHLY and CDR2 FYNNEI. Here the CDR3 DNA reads TGTGCCAGCAGTGAAGCACAGGGGCCCCAGCCCCGGCATTTT. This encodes CASSEAQGPQPRHF.

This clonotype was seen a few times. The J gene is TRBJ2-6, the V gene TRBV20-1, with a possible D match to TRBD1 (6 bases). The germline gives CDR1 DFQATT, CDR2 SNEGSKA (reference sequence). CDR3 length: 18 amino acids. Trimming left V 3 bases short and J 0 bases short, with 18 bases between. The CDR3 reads CSARFFGGLGSGANVLTF. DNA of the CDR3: TGCAGTGCTAGGTTTTTTGGGGGCCTAGGCTCTGGGGCCAACGTCCTGACTTTC.

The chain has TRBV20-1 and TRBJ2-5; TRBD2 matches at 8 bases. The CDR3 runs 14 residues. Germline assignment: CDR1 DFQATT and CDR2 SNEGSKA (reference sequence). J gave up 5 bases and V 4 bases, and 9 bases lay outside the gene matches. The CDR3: CSATSGRDMETQYF. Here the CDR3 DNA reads TGCAGTGCTACGAGCGGGAGAGACATGGAGACCCAGTACTTC.

CDR3 protein: CASSPGQVGNTIYF. Here the CDR3 DNA reads TGTGCCAGCAGCCCCGGGCAGGTCGGAAACACCATATATTTT. The chain recombines TRBV7-2 with TRBJ1-3, with D uncertain. Germline V gives CDR1 SGHTA, CDR2 FQGNSA. V was pared by 5 bases and J by 4 bases, with 12 bases between. The CDR3 covers 14 residues.

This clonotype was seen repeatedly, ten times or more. Here the CDR3 reads CSVEDWGAGYGYTF. The CDR3 nucleotides read TGCAGCGTTGAAGATTGGGGGGCTGGGTATGGCTACACCTTC. V gene TRBV29-1 combines with J gene TRBJ1-2; D is possibly TRBD1 (6 bases). Trimming cost V 0 bases and J 5 bases, with 13 bases left between them. Per germline, CDR1 SQVTM and CDR2 ANQGSEA. The CDR3 contains 14 residues.

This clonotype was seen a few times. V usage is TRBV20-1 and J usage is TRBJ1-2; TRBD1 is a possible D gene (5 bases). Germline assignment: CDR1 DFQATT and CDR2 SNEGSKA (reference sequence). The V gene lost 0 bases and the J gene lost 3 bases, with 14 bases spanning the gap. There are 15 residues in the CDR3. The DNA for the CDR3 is TGCAGTGCTAGAGATGGGGCCAGAGTTTACTATGGCTACACCTTC. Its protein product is CSARDGARVYYGYTF.

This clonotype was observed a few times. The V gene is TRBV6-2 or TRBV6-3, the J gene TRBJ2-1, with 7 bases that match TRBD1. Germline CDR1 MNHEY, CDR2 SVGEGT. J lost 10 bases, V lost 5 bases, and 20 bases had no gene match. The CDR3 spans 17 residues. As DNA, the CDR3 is TGTGCCAGCAGTAAAAGGACAGGCTCGCCAGGTACGAGCGAGCAGTTCTTC. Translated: CASSKRTGSPGTSEQFF.

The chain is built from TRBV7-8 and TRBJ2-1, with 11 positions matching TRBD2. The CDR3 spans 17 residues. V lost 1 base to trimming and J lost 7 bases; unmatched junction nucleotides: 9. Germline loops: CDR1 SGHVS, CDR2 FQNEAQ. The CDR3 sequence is CASSLGVAGGPGNEQFF. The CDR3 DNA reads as TGTGCCAGCAGCTTAGGGGTAGCGGGAGGGCCAGGTAATGAGCAGTTCTTC.

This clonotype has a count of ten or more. CDR3 amino acids: CAIRATGGTEAFF. CDR3 DNA sequence: TGTGCCATCAGGGCCACAGGGGGCACTGAAGCTTTCTTT. The V call is TRBV10-3, the J call TRBJ1-1; the match to TRBD1 covers 8 bases. The CDR3 length is 13 residues. V lost 6 bases, J lost 4 bases, and 4 bases stayed unmatched. Germline-derived CDR1 and CDR2 are ENHRY and SYGVKD.

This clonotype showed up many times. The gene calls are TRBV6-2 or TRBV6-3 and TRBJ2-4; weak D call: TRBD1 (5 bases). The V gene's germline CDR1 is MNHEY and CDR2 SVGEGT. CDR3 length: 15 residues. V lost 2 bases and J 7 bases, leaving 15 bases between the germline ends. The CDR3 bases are TGTGCCAGCAGTTACGGGCCAGGGATCTCGAACATTCAGTACTTC. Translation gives CASSYGPGISNIQYF.

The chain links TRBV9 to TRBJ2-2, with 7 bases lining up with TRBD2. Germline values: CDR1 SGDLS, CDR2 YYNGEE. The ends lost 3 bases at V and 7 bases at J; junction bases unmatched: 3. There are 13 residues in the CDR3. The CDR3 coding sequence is TGTGCCAGCAGCGAAGGGACTAACGGGGAGCTGTTTTTT. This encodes CASSEGTNGELFF.

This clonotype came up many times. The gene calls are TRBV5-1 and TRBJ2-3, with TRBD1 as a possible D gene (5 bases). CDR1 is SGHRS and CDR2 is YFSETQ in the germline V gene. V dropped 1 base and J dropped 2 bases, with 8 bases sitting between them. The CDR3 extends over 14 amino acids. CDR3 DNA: TGCGCCAGCAGCTTGATGGGGCCCACAGATACGCAGTATTTT. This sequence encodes CASSLMGPTDTQYF. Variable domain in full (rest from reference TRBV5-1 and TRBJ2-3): KAGVTQTPRYLIKTRGQQVTLSCSPISGHRSVSWYQQTPGQGLQFLFEYFSETQRNKGNFPGRFSGRQFSNSRSEMNVSTLELGDSALYLCASSLMGPTDTQYFGPGTRLTVL.

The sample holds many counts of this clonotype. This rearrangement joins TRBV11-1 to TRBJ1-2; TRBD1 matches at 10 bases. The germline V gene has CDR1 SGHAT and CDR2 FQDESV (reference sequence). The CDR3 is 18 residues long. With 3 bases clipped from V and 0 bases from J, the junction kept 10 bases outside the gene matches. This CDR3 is CASSLGQGTTLANYGYTF. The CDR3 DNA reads TGTGCCAGCAGCTTGGGACAGGGGACGACTCTAGCTAACTATGGCTACACCTTC.

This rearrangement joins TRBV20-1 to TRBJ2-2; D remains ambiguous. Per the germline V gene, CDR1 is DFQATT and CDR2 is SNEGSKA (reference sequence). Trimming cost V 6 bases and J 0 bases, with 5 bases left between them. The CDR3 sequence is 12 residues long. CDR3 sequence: CSAPTNTGELFF. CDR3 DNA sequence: TGCAGTGCACCAACGAACACCGGGGAGCTGTTTTTT.